A single sample gave rise to the 12 T cell receptor beta chains below, sequenced in a study of cytomegalovirus exposure and HLA in healthy donors. PCR involved 60 Vbeta and 13 Jbeta primers. Measured with immunoSEQ multiplex PCR; TCRdb has only the in-frame clones, and not every one. The sample holds some 190,000 clones; 82% are singletons and the top ten take 1.5%. Sequenced input: PBMCs. The receptors derive from a man in his forties in good health and CMV-seronegative.

This clone has a handful of counts. The V gene is TRBV29-1, the J gene TRBJ2-3; no definite D call. Trimming removed 3 bases at V and 6 bases at J, with 13 bases between. Germline V gives CDR1 SQVTM, CDR2 ANQGSEA. This CDR3 comprises 13 residues. The CDR3 DNA follows: TGCAGCGTTGATGCGACGGGTCGGGATACGCAGTATTTT. Translating it yields CSVDATGRDTQYF.

The chain joins TRBV10-3 to TRBJ2-3; D might be TRBD2 (5 bases). Germline V gene lookup returns CDR1 ENHRY and CDR2 SYGVKD. V was cut by 3 bases and J by 9 bases, with 13 bases left in between. This CDR3 contains 13 residues. CDR3 region: CAISDDTRATQYF. CDR3 bases: TGTGCCATCAGTGACGACACTAGGGCAACGCAGTATTTT.

This clone was seen a handful of times. Written as DNA, the CDR3 is TGTGCCAGCAGCCCGATTCGTGGGGACTCGGGAAAAGCTTTCTTT. It translates to CASSPIRGDSGKAFF. This sequence joins TRBV7-9 and TRBJ1-1; a weak D match, TRBD1 (5 bases). Germline-derived CDR1 and CDR2 are SEHNR and FQNEAQ (reference sequence). This CDR3 has 15 residues. V lost 5 bases and J lost 9, with 22 bases in between.

Here the CDR3 DNA reads TGTGCCAGCAGCCGGGACAGGGCCACCTACGAGCAGTACTTC. It codes for CASSRDRATYEQYF. V and J are TRBV5-4 and TRBJ2-7; 9 positions match TRBD1. CDR3 size: 14 residues. CDR1 and CDR2 from the germline V gene are SGHNT and YYREEE (reference sequence). J lost 2 bases, V lost 4 bases, and 4 bases had no gene match. The full variable domain, rest sourced from reference TRBV5-4 and TRBJ2-7, is ETGVTQSPTHLIKTRGQQVTLRCSSQSGHNTVSWYQQALGQGPQFIFQYYREEENGRGNFPPRFSGLQFPNYSSELNVNALELDDSALYLCASSRDRATYEQYFGPGTRLTVT.

Here the CDR3 reads CASSYSLMNTEAFF. CDR3 nucleotides: TGTGCCAGCAGTTACTCCCTAATGAACACTGAAGCTTTCTTT. This sequence joins TRBV6-5 and TRBJ1-1, with unresolved D. Germline V CDR1 and CDR2: MNHEY, SVGAGI. V gave up 0 bases and J gave up 0 bases, with 5 bases separating them. The CDR3 totals 14 residues.

The chain combines TRBV19 with TRBJ2-5, with D possibly TRBD1 on 6 matching bases. The CDR3 consists of 15 residues. Germline CDR1 reads LNHDA; CDR2 reads SQIVND (reference sequence). Trimming took off 5 bases at V and 5 bases at J, with 18 bases between the two ends. In DNA form, the CDR3 reads TGTGCCAGTAGTCCCGGGACACTAAGTCTCGAGACCCAGTACTTC. This codes for CASSPGTLSLETQYF.

About this clone itself: Germline and junction disagree at one end, which may indicate a read error. The chain employs TRBV7-3 and TRBJ1-2; a weak D match, TRBD1 (6 bases). This CDR3 is 15 amino acids long. Germline values: CDR1 SGHTA, CDR2 FQGTGA. CDR3 sequence reads: CSSSLVAGANYGYTF. The CDR3 region has the DNA TGTTCCAGCAGCTTAGTAGCAGGGGCGAACTATGGCTACACCTTC.

This sequence joins TRBV6-5 and TRBJ2-1, with 11 bases matching TRBD1. The junction had 6 bases not matched to a gene; V was cut back by 6 bases and J by 5 bases. Germline assignment: CDR1 MNHEY and CDR2 SVGAGI. CDR3 length: 15 residues. This CDR3 reads CASSPDRGRNNEQFF. CDR3 in DNA: TGTGCCAGCAGCCCGGACAGGGGGCGGAACAATGAGCAGTTCTTC.

The rearrangement links TRBV7-2 to TRBJ2-7; TRBD1 matches 10 bases. CDR1 SGHTA and CDR2 FQGNSA come from the germline V gene. This CDR3 comprises 15 residues. The ends lost 5 bases at V and 4 bases at J; junction bases unmatched: 8. The CDR3 DNA is TGTGCCAGCAGCCCTGGGACAGGGGCCGCGTACGAGCAGTACTTC. This encodes CASSPGTGAAYEQYF. The full variable domain, rest sourced from reference TRBV7-2 and TRBJ2-7, is GAGVSQSPSNKVTEKGKDVELRCDPISGHTALYWYRQSLGQGLEFLIYFQGNSAPDKSGLPSDRFSAERTGGSVSTLTIQRTQQEDSAVYLCASSPGTGAAYEQYFGPGTRLTVT.

This chain connects TRBV9 to TRBJ2-7; D gene unclear. V lost 3 bases, J lost 4 bases, and 20 bases lay in between. CDR1 and CDR2 (germline): SGDLS, YYNGEE. The CDR3 totals 16 residues. This CDR3 is CASSARSSSNIYEQYF. CDR3 coding DNA: TGTGCCAGCAGCGCCCGTTCTAGTTCCAACATATACGAGCAGTACTTC.

In its sample, this clone was seen a few times. The genes are TRBV21-1 and TRBJ2-5; the table's D gene call, TRBD2, was not cross checked with the DNA. TRBV21-1 is a listed pseudogene. The CDR3 has 19 residues. The CDR3 spells CASSKEAVGEGGPVETQYF. DNA for the CDR3: TGTGCCAGCAGCAAAGAGGCCGTGGGTGAGGGGGGGCCGGTAGAGACCCAGTACTTC.

This clone occurred a few times. The rearrangement uses TRBV4-2 and TRBJ2-1, with 12 bases lining up with TRBD2. The V gene's germline CDR1 is LGHNA and CDR2 YNFKEQ. The V gene end was trimmed by 1 base and the J gene end by 0 bases; junction bases not matched to a gene: 13. This CDR3 is 21 amino acids long. The DNA of the CDR3 is TGTGCCAGCAGCCAAGCGACTAGCGGGGGAGTCTCCCCCAGCTCCTACAATGAGCAGTTCTTC. Its translation: CASSQATSGGVSPSSYNEQFF.